This T cell receptor beta chain was profiled in a study of cytotoxic CD8 clonotypes in ibrutinib-treated CLL (dated by TCRdb to about 2021). General notes on the study: The cohort included around 16 treatment-naive and approximately eleven relapsed/refractory patients; about 18 were IGHV unmutated. Partial responses were observed in 24 patients and complete responses in 2; after a median follow-up of 68 months, remission was maintained in some 14 patients and progression was observed in roughly twelve. Response samples were obtained after a median of approximately twelve months of treatment, with a range of about 6 to 36 months. On average, each sample had some 260,000 productive templates and tens of thousands of productive rearrangements. Of the 90 or so participants in the trial, roughly 25 had longitudinal samples available. Cryopreserved peripheral blood mononuclear cells were obtained prior to treatment, at the time of response, and at either disease progression or sustained remission. Every sample from remission and from progressive disease was obtained while the patients were still on ibrutinib.

Beyond this particular receptor, the publication reports: Clonality rose at ibrutinib response, remained stable during sustained remission, and dropped back toward baseline at progression. Lymph node repertoires were not examined, and the timing of sampling was not matched between patients in sustained remission and those whose disease progressed. Public clonotypes were rare and either shrank or stayed stable during treatment, and the rise in clonality at ibrutinib response reflected expansion of private clonotypes. At baseline, clonality was higher than in age-matched healthy donors and showed a strong correlation with circulating CD8+ T-cell counts.

The germline V gene sets CDR1 to MNHNS and CDR2 to SASEGT. Trimming costs V 6 bases and J 0 bases, and their ends lie 6 bases apart. From cysteine to phenylalanine, the CDR3 is 13 amino acids long. CDR3 DNA is the only sequence kept; it has 39 bases, read in frame from the first base. This clone came up a few times. Its antigen has not been determined. No base quality values were provided; no much bigger clone lies one nucleotide off. Reading the label with the study, this specimen's time point is: less than 30 months on ibrutinib. For TCR beta library preparation, roughly 2.1 micrograms of genomic DNA was extracted from cryopreserved PBMCs. Longitudinal blood samples from CLL patients on ibrutinib monotherapy underwent high-throughput TCR beta sequencing. The patients took part in an open-label, single-center phase 2 trial of ibrutinib monotherapy. On a MiSeq, deep resolution sequencing aimed for a depth between 1 in 1 million and 1 in 200,000 T cells, with each clonotype covered around 9.2x on average. The immunoSEQ hsTCRB Kit was used to generate the TCR beta libraries. Per the authors' processing: Data were analyzed with ImmunoSEQ Data Assistant and ImmunoSEQ Analyzer, with V, D and J genes assigned per IMGT definitions. Clonality, which ranges from 0 to 1, was calculated by subtracting the normalized Shannon entropy of productive rearrangement frequencies from one. Public clonotype analysis was restricted to overrepresented clonotypes comprising at least 0.05% of each patient's repertoire. Repertoires from 10 to 15 age-matched healthy donors in immuneACCESS were used as clonality controls. The immuneACCESS repertoire file appears here via TCRdb, limited to in-frame rearrangements. These files lack a portion of the clones; in checked studies, under half of the deficit traces to unresolved V genes, and the cause of the others is not known. V and J calls and clone size are those listed in that table; D and trimming were worked out from the DNA. The sample records 100,000 or so clones, 55% to 75% of which are singletons. The top ten clonotypes cover 37% of the sample.

The TCR comes from a human donor with chronic lymphocytic leukemia. This chain is built from TRBV6-1 and TRBJ1-5; no confident D gene assignment can be made. Material: PBMCs, obtained after 24 months of ibrutinib treatment. The CDR3 amino acid sequence is: CASRAYSNQPQHF. The DNA is as follows: TGTGCCAGCAGGGCCTATAGCAATCAGCCCCAGCATTTT.